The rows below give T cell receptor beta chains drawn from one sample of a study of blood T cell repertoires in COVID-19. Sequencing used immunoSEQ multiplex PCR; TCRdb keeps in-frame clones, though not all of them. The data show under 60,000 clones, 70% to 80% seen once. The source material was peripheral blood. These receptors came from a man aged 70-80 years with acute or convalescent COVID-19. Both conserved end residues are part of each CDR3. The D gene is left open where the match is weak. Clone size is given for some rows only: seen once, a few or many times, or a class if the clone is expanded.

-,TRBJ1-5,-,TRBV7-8,CASSFLRTISNQPQHF,TGTGCCAGCAGCTTTCTTAGGACTATAAGCAATCAGCCCCAGCATTTT
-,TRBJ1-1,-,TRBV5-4,CASSFRGPAEAFF,TGTGCCAGCAGCTTCAGGGGACCCGCTGAAGCTTTCTTT
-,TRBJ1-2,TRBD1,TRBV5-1,CASSSPDRGSYGYTF,TGCGCCAGCAGCTCCCCGGACAGGGGAAGCTATGGCTACACCTTC
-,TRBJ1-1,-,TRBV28,CACANAGRAFF,TGTGCGTGCGCTAATGCGGGGAGGGCTTTCTTT
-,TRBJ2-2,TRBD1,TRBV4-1,CASSRGQGGTGELFF,TGCGCCAGCAGCCGGGGACAGGGAGGCACCGGGGAGCTGTTTTTT
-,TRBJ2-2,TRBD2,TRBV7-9,CASSRRLAGGDTGELFF,TGTGCCAGCAGCCGAAGACTAGCGGGGGGAGACACCGGGGAGCTGTTTTTT
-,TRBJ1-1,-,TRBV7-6,CASSLSQNTEAFF,TGTGCCAGCAGCTTAAGCCAAAACACTGAAGCTTTCTTT
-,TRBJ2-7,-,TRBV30,CAWSSQGYEQYF,TGTGCCTGGAGTTCACAGGGTTACGAGCAGTACTTC
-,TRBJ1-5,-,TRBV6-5,CASSYSHPGGNQPQHF,TGTGCCAGCAGTTACTCGCATCCGGGGGGCAATCAGCCCCAGCATTTT
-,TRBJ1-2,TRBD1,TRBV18,CASSTTGEVGYTF,TGTGCCAGCTCAACGACAGGGGAGGTTGGCTACACCTTC
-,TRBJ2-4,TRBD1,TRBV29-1,CSVSRDRGNIQYF,TGCAGCGTGTCCCGGGACAGGGGGAACATTCAGTACTTC
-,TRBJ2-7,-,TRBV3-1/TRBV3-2,CASSQGRRQRSYEQYF,TGTGCCAGCAGCCAAGGGCGGCGACAGAGGTCCTACGAGCAGTACTTC
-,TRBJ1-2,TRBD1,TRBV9,CASSVGPGGGGYTF,TGTGCCAGCAGCGTAGGTCCAGGGGGCGGAGGCTACACCTTC
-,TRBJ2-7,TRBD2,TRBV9,CASSASLAGGPLEQYF,TGTGCCAGCAGCGCCTCACTAGCGGGGGGACCCCTCGAGCAGTACTTC
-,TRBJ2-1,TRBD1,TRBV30,CAWSGGGESYNEQFF,TGTGCCTGGAGTGGAGGGGGCGAGTCCTACAATGAGCAGTTCTTC
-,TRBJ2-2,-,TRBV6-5,CASSFTRSSGELFF,TGTGCCAGCAGTTTCACTCGGAGCTCCGGGGAGCTGTTTTTT
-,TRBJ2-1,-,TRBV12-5,CASGSEAGGEQFF,TGTGCTAGTGGTAGCGAGGCCGGTGGAGAGCAGTTCTTC
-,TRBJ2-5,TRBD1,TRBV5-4,CASTRGGTGGLETQYF,TGTGCCAGCACCCGGGGGGGGACAGGGGGTTTAGAGACCCAGTACTTC
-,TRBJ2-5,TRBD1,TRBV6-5,CASRDRGETQYF,TGTGCCAGCAGGGACAGGGGTGAGACCCAGTACTTC
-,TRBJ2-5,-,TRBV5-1,CASSELETQYF,TGCGCCAGCAGCGAGTTAGAGACCCAGTACTTC
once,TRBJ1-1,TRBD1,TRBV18,CASSPRRQGLNTEAFF,TGTGCCAGCTCACCCCGACGACAGGGTTTGAACACTGAAGCTTTCTTT
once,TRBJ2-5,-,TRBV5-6,CASSPTGIEGTQYF,TGTGCCAGCAGCCCGACGGGCATCGAGGGGACCCAGTACTTC
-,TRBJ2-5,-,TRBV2,CASTDTYQETQYF,TGTGCCAGTACAGATACCTACCAAGAGACCCAGTACTTC
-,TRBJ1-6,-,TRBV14,CASSHRGMNNSPLHF,TGTGCCAGCAGCCACCGCGGGATGAATAATTCACCCCTCCACTTT
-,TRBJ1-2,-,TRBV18,CASSPPSDRGYTF,TGTGCCAGCTCACCACCAAGCGATCGTGGCTACACCTTC
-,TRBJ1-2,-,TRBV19,CASSTTAFSNYGYTF,TGTGCCAGTAGTACGACAGCGTTTAGTAACTATGGCTACACCTTC
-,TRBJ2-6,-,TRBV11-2,CASSLLRSGANVLTF,TGTGCCAGCAGCCTCCTTCGCTCTGGGGCCAACGTCCTGACTTTC
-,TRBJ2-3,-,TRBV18,CASSPPISDPDSTDTQYF,TGTGCCAGCTCACCACCGATTAGCGATCCGGACAGCACAGATACGCAGTATTTT
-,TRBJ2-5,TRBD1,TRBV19,CASSQHRGETQYF,TGTGCCAGTAGTCAGCACAGGGGTGAGACCCAGTACTTC
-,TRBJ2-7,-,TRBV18,CASSPGRPPSWVQYF,TGTGCCAGCTCACCAGGCAGGCCGCCGTCCTGGGTGCAGTACTTC
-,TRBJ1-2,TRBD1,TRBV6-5,CASNTGTGVYGYTF,TGTGCCAGCAATACCGGGACAGGGGTTTATGGCTACACCTTC
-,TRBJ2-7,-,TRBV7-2,CASSLGSGQHYEQYF,TGTGCCAGCAGCTTAGGATCAGGACAGCACTACGAGCAGTACTTC
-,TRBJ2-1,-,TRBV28,CASRLSPLYRAEQFF,TGTGCCAGCAGGCTATCCCCATTATACAGGGCTGAGCAGTTCTTC
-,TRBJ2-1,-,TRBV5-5,CASSWGTEEQFF,TGTGCCAGCAGCTGGGGGACTGAGGAGCAGTTCTTC
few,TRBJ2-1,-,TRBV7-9,CASSVRYNEQFF,TGTGCCAGCAGCGTCCGGTACAATGAGCAGTTCTTC
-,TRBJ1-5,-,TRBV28,CASGGGAHQPQHF,TGTGCCAGCGGGGGGGGTGCTCATCAGCCCCAGCATTTT
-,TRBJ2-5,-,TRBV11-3,CASSLGTEGVQETQYF,TGTGCCAGCAGCTTAGGTACAGAGGGGGTTCAAGAGACCCAGTACTTC
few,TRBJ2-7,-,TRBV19,CASSIGQVTYEQYF,TGTGCCAGTAGCATCGGCCAGGTAACCTACGAGCAGTACTTC
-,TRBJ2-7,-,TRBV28,CASSYDREQYF,TGTGCCAGCAGTTACGACAGGGAGCAGTACTTC
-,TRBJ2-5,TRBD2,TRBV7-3,CASSPGSGNVQETQYF,TGTGCCAGCAGCCCCGGTAGCGGGAACGTCCAAGAGACCCAGTACTTC
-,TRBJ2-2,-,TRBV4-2,CASSPGVGELFF,TGTGCCAGCAGCCCGGGTGTGGGGGAGCTGTTTTTT